These 18 T cell receptor beta chains were sequenced from one sample in a study of blood T cell repertoires in COVID-19. Method: immunoSEQ multiplex PCR; TCRdb's copy keeps in-frame clones and lacks some. The table includes 200,000 to 250,000 clones, roughly 90% detected once. Input material: peripheral blood. These receptors were taken from a man in his thirties or forties who had recovered from COVID-19.

This clone was recorded once. The chain has TRBV7-8 and TRBJ1-1, with D possibly TRBD1 on 6 matching bases. The CDR3 length is 14 residues. V was cut by 3 bases and J by 4 bases, with 12 bases left in between. Per the germline V gene, CDR1 is SGHVS and CDR2 is FQNEAQ. CDR3 DNA: TGTGCCAGCAGCTTGGGGGGGCCCGGCACTGAAGCTTTCTTT. It codes for CASSLGGPGTEAFF. Full variable domain (remainder filled in from reference TRBV7-8 and TRBJ1-1): GAGVSQSPRYKVAKRGQDVALRCDPISGHVSLFWYQQALGQGPEFLTYFQNEAQLDKSGLPSDRFFAERPEGSVSTLKIQRTQQEDSAVYLCASSLGGPGTEAFFGQGTRLTVV.

The chain is built from TRBV27 and TRBJ2-7; 8 nucleotides match TRBD2. The ends lost 7 bases at V and 6 bases at J; junction bases unmatched: 17. CDR3 length: 16 amino acids. Germline V gene data show CDR1 as MNHEY and CDR2 as SMNVEV (reference sequence). The CDR3 loop is CASTTNRGGAPREQYF. The CDR3 coding sequence is TGTGCCAGCACCACTAATCGGGGGGGGGCCCCGCGCGAGCAGTACTTC.

This clone appeared a few times. V gene TRBV3-1 (or the pseudogene TRBV3-2) combines with J gene TRBJ2-7; maybe TRBD1 (5 bases). Trimming stripped 1 base from V and 2 bases from J, with 18 bases between. Per germline, CDR1 LGHDT and CDR2 YNNKEL (reference sequence). CDR3 length equals 17 residues. The CDR3 is CASSQGGTEDVAYEQYF. The CDR3 DNA sequence: TGTGCCAGCAGCCAAGGGGGCACAGAAGATGTAGCCTACGAGCAGTACTTC.

The chain recombines TRBV6-6 with TRBJ1-5, with D hard to call. CDR1 and CDR2 (germline): MNHNY, SVGAGI (reference sequence). V was cut by 6 bases and J by 1 base, with 13 bases left in between. This CDR3 is 15 amino acids long. This CDR3 reads CASRAQKISNQPQHF. The CDR3 nucleotides read TGTGCCAGCAGGGCCCAGAAAATCAGCAATCAGCCCCAGCATTTT.

J is TRBJ1-2 and V is TRBV2; a possible D gene is TRBD1 (5 bases). Per germline, CDR1 SNHLY and CDR2 FYNNEI. The CDR3 consists of 15 residues. Deletions cut 2 bases from V and 1 base from J, with 11 bases between. As DNA, the CDR3 is TGTGCCAGCAGTGAATGGCAGGGTTTTAACTATGGCTACACCTTC. Protein sequence: CASSEWQGFNYGYTF.

This clone was found a few times. V usage is TRBV6-2 or TRBV6-3 and J usage is TRBJ2-2; tentatively, D is TRBD2 (5 bases). Germline lookup yields CDR1 MNHEY and CDR2 SVGEGT. V was cut by 5 bases and J by 4 bases, with 14 bases left in between. The CDR3 sequence is 15 residues long. CDR3: CASSPDYWVTGELFF. DNA of the CDR3: TGTGCCAGCAGTCCCGACTACTGGGTCACCGGGGAGCTGTTTTTT.

This sequence joins TRBV9 and TRBJ1-5; D call uncertain. This CDR3 has 13 residues. CDR1 is SGDLS, CDR2 YYNGEE, per germline. The V end was cut by 0 bases, the J end by 9 bases, with 10 bases between. For the CDR3, the DNA is TGTGCCAGCAGCGTAGGCCAGGACTTGCCCCAGCATTTT. Protein product: CASSVGQDLPQHF.

This chain links TRBV18 with TRBJ2-7, with 7 bases matching TRBD2. J gave up 3 bases and V 0 bases, and 8 bases lay outside the gene matches. The CDR3 has 16 residues. Germline V gene lookup returns CDR1 KGHSH and CDR2 LQKENI. DNA for the CDR3: TGTGCCAGCTCACCACCATTTGGGGGGGACGTCTACGAGCAGTACTTC. Residues: CASSPPFGGDVYEQYF.

V usage is TRBV10-3 and J usage is TRBJ2-2; perhaps TRBD2 as D (5 bases). The CDR3 is made up of 15 amino acids. Germline V gene sequence: CDR1 ENHRY, CDR2 SYGVKD. The ends were cut back, 4 bases at V and 3 bases at J, with 12 bases in the middle. The DNA of the CDR3 is TGTGCCATCAGTGGGACTTTGGGGTACACCGGGGAGCTGTTTTTT. As protein: CAISGTLGYTGELFF.

V usage is TRBV5-6 and J usage is TRBJ1-3; TRBD1 matches at 8 bases. The trim removed 3 bases at V and 4 bases at J, leaving 9 bases unmatched. Per germline, CDR1 SGHDT and CDR2 YYEEEE. The CDR3 contains 16 residues. Here the CDR3 DNA reads TGTGCCAGCAGCTGGCGGACAGGGCACTTGGGAAACACCATATATTTT. Translation gives CASSWRTGHLGNTIYF.

The chain has TRBV7-6 and TRBJ1-1, with D unresolved. Germline values: CDR1 SGHVS, CDR2 FNYEAQ. Trimming stripped 0 bases from V and 0 bases from J, with 8 bases between. The CDR3 sequence is 15 residues long. The CDR3 nucleotides read TGTGCCAGCAGCTTAGCTGGAGTAATGAACACTGAAGCTTTCTTT. Protein sequence: CASSLAGVMNTEAFF.

The rearrangement joins TRBV5-4 to TRBJ1-2; D might be TRBD1 (5 bases). Germline V gene data show CDR1 as SGHNT and CDR2 as YYREEE (reference sequence). This CDR3 has 14 amino acids. V was cut by 0 bases and J by 10 bases, with 16 bases left in between. CDR3 bases: TGTGCCAGCAGCTTGGACTTGGGGGGAGCTTTCTACACCTTC. This encodes CASSLDLGGAFYTF.

The chain has TRBV6-6 and TRBJ2-1; D is undetermined. V lost 5 bases, J lost 4 bases, and 3 bases lay in between. The CDR3 runs to 11 residues. CDR1 and CDR2 from the germline V gene are MNHNY and SVGAGI (reference sequence). CDR3 sequence: CASSPYNEQFF. CDR3 bases: TGTGCCAGCAGTCCATACAATGAGCAGTTCTTC.

V is TRBV3-1 (or the pseudogene TRBV3-2) and J is TRBJ1-1; D possibly corresponds to TRBD1 (6 bases). CDR3 length equals 14 residues. Trimming took off 2 bases at V and 1 base at J, with 8 bases between the two ends. Germline V CDR1 and CDR2: LGHDT, YNNKEL (reference sequence). As DNA, the CDR3 is TGTGCCAGCAGCCAACCCAGGGGGAACACTGAAGCTTTCTTT. It specifies CASSQPRGNTEAFF.

Only one count was recorded for this clone. This chain uses TRBV9 with TRBJ1-2, with TRBD1 matching 8 bases. Germline V gene sequence: CDR1 SGDLS, CDR2 YYNGEE. J lost 5 bases, V lost 7 bases, and 13 bases had no gene match. The CDR3 has 15 residues. This CDR3 reads CASSPQGARGYGYTF. CDR3 nucleotides: TGTGCCAGCTCGCCTCAGGGGGCTAGAGGTTATGGCTACACCTTC.

This chain uses TRBV30 with TRBJ2-5, with a possible D match to TRBD1 (5 bases). The V gene's germline CDR1 is GTSNPN and CDR2 SVGIG (reference sequence). V shed 2 bases and J shed 4 bases, with 11 bases lying between them. The CDR3 is 13 residues long. The CDR3 nucleotides are TGTGCCTGGAGTAGGGGTCAGTTAGAGACCCAGTACTTC. It is translated as CAWSRGQLETQYF.

This chain connects TRBV4-3 to TRBJ1-5, with a tentative D call TRBD1 (5 bases). Germline CDR1 reads LGHNA; CDR2 reads YSLEER. V shed 5 bases and J shed 0 bases, with 11 bases lying between them. The CDR3 is made up of 15 amino acids. The CDR3 sequence: CASSETVNSNQPQHF. CDR3 DNA: TGCGCCAGCAGCGAGACAGTCAATAGCAATCAGCCCCAGCATTTT.

V usage is TRBV13 and J usage is TRBJ2-6; no definite D call. The CDR3 covers 16 residues. Trimming left V 5 bases short and J 0 bases short, with 11 bases between. In germline, CDR1 is PRHDT, CDR2 FYEKMQ (reference sequence). The CDR3, as DNA: TGTGCCAGCAGCCCTCTCCCGGGCTCTGGGGCCAACGTCCTGACTTTC. Its translation: CASSPLPGSGANVLTF.